This is a list of T cell receptor beta chains from one sample in a study of TIL therapy for anti-PD-1-resistant metastatic lung cancer. Here immunoSEQ multiplex PCR was the method, and the copy in TCRdb shows in-frame clones only, minus some. The repertoire holds approximately 50,000 clones, with over 75% as singletons. The material sequenced was blood, taken at baseline. These receptors were collected from a person between 30 and 79 years old with non-small cell lung cancer. Both conserved end residues are part of each CDR3. Each record gives: clone size, J gene, V gene, D gene, CDR3 protein, CDR3 DNA. D genes are given only for firm matches. Where a row states a size, it is once, few, many or the class of an expanded clone; other rows omit it.

abundance: few; j_gene: TRBJ1-3; v_gene: TRBV6-2/TRBV6-3; d_gene: NA; CDR3aa: CASSYSTVSGNTIYF; CDR3nt: TGTGCCAGCAGTTACTCGACAGTCTCTGGAAACACCATATATTTT
abundance: NA; j_gene: TRBJ2-7; v_gene: TRBV4-2; d_gene: TRBD2; CDR3aa: CASSRETSGGAKEQYF; CDR3nt: TGTGCCAGCAGCCGGGAAACTAGCGGGGGGGCGAAGGAGCAGTACTTC
abundance: NA; j_gene: TRBJ2-7; v_gene: TRBV7-2; d_gene: TRBD1; CDR3aa: CASSALLYRGPYEQYF; CDR3nt: TGTGCCAGCAGCGCCCTCCTTTACAGGGGCCCCTACGAGCAGTACTTC
abundance: few; j_gene: TRBJ1-1; v_gene: TRBV7-6; d_gene: NA; CDR3aa: CASSSSGSLPFF; CDR3nt: TGTGCCAGCAGCTCTTCAGGATCCTTACCCTTCTTT
abundance: NA; j_gene: TRBJ2-3; v_gene: TRBV5-1; d_gene: TRBD2; CDR3aa: CASSLTSGSTDTQYF; CDR3nt: TGCGCCAGCAGCTTGACTAGCGGGAGCACAGATACGCAGTATTTT
abundance: NA; j_gene: TRBJ1-1; v_gene: TRBV12-5; d_gene: NA; CDR3aa: CASGPTGGLTEAFF; CDR3nt: TGTGCTAGTGGTCCCACCGGGGGGCTCACTGAAGCTTTCTTT
abundance: NA; j_gene: TRBJ2-7; v_gene: TRBV9; d_gene: TRBD2; CDR3aa: CASSVASGSIYEQYF; CDR3nt: TGTGCCAGCAGCGTAGCTAGCGGGAGCATCTACGAGCAGTACTTC
abundance: few; j_gene: TRBJ1-6; v_gene: TRBV27; d_gene: NA; CDR3aa: CASSGNSRRNSPLHF; CDR3nt: TGTGCCAGCTCAGGGAATTCTAGGCGTAATTCACCCCTCCACTTT
abundance: NA; j_gene: TRBJ2-5; v_gene: TRBV9; d_gene: NA; CDR3aa: CASSPAQARETQYF; CDR3nt: TGTGCCAGCAGCCCCGCACAGGCTCGGGAGACCCAGTACTTC
abundance: NA; j_gene: TRBJ2-1; v_gene: TRBV6-4; d_gene: NA; CDR3aa: CASSDRGLPTQEQFF; CDR3nt: TGTGCCAGCAGTGACCGTGGACTCCCAACTCAGGAGCAGTTCTTC
abundance: NA; j_gene: TRBJ1-1; v_gene: TRBV4-2; d_gene: NA; CDR3aa: CASSQDGTLEAFF; CDR3nt: TGTGCCAGCAGCCAAGATGGGACACTCGAAGCTTTCTTT
abundance: NA; j_gene: TRBJ2-7; v_gene: TRBV4-3; d_gene: TRBD1; CDR3aa: CASSQIRDSSYEQYF; CDR3nt: TGCGCCAGCAGCCAGATTAGGGACAGTTCCTACGAGCAGTACTTC
abundance: few; j_gene: TRBJ2-7; v_gene: TRBV28; d_gene: TRBD2; CDR3aa: CASTTFAGGFRSYEQYF; CDR3nt: TGTGCCAGCACCACTTTTGCGGGGGGTTTTAGATCCTACGAGCAGTACTTC
abundance: NA; j_gene: TRBJ2-7; v_gene: TRBV11-1; d_gene: TRBD1; CDR3aa: CASSLATGTGLREQYF; CDR3nt: TGTGCCAGCAGCTTAGCGACCGGGACAGGGTTACGCGAGCAGTACTTC